These 21 T cell receptor beta chains were sequenced from one sample in a study of OX40 agonist ivuxolimab in advanced cancers. Data came from immunoSEQ multiplex PCR; TCRdb stores just in-frame clones and leaves some out. The repertoire holds around 47,000 clones, more than 75% seen once, with approximately 16% in the top ten. The material sequenced was CD4+ or CD8+ T cells sorted from blood, taken in a trial of the OX40 agonist ivuxolimab. The receptors here all came from an adult with an advanced solid tumor such as melanoma, head and neck, liver or kidney cancer.

V gene TRBV4-1 combines with J gene TRBJ1-1; tentatively, D is TRBD1 (5 bases). The V and J ends lost 1 base and 4 bases respectively, with 16 bases between them. Germline CDR1 and CDR2: MGHRA and YSYEKL. The CDR3 consists of 16 residues. The CDR3 sequence is CASSQGWQGRATEAFF. DNA for the CDR3: TGCGCCAGCAGCCAAGGGTGGCAGGGAAGGGCCACTGAAGCTTTCTTT.

This chain uses TRBV7-6 with TRBJ2-3; possibly TRBD1 for D (5 bases). With 4 bases removed from V and 1 base from J, the gap between germline ends came to 12 bases. This CDR3 is 15 amino acids long. Per the germline V gene, CDR1 is SGHVS and CDR2 is FNYEAQ. The CDR3 here is CASSSQSRGTDTQYF. In DNA, the CDR3 is TGTGCCAGCAGCTCCCAATCCAGGGGCACAGATACGCAGTATTTT.

V and J are TRBV5-1 and TRBJ1-1, with a weak D call TRBD1 (6 bases). Germline assignment: CDR1 SGHRS and CDR2 YFSETQ. The CDR3 spans 15 residues. V gave up 0 bases and J gave up 3 bases, with 12 bases separating them. The CDR3 nucleotides are TGCGCCAGCAGCTTGGTTGGGGGCGGTGACACTGAAGCTTTCTTT. Protein: CASSLVGGGDTEAFF.

This sequence joins TRBV19 and TRBJ2-7; D unresolved. The CDR3 length is 14 residues. Germline V gene data show CDR1 as LNHDA and CDR2 as SQIVND (reference sequence). V lost 3 bases and J lost 3, with 12 bases in between. DNA for the CDR3: TGTGCCAGTAGTATCGCTGGGTTTGGCTACGAGCAGTACTTC. It is translated as CASSIAGFGYEQYF.

The chain couples TRBV28 to TRBJ2-3, with TRBD2 matching over 8 bases. Germline loops: CDR1 MDHEN, CDR2 SYDVKM. The length of the CDR3 is 17 residues. The V segment lost 11 bases and the J segment 0 bases; nucleotides outside the gene matches: 16. Here the CDR3 DNA reads TGTGCCGTTTCAGGGCGGGGGGCATACTTGAGCACAGATACGCAGTATTTT. Translating it yields CAVSGRGAYLSTDTQYF. The full variable domain, its missing parts supplied by reference TRBV28 and TRBJ2-3, is DVKVTQSSRYLVKRTGEKVFLECVQDMDHENMFWYRQDPGLGLRLIYFSYDVKMKEKGDIPEGYSVSREKKERFSLILESASTNQTSMYLCAVSGRGAYLSTDTQYFGPGTRLTVL.

The chain employs TRBV9 and TRBJ2-5; D possibly corresponds to TRBD2 (6 bases). The CDR3 length is 14 residues. Trimming shortened V by 0 bases and J by 4 bases, and 10 bases separated the two germline ends. Germline V gene data show CDR1 as SGDLS and CDR2 as YYNGEE. CDR3 coding DNA: TGTGCCAGCAGCGTAGTGTCTAGCGCAGAGACCCAGTACTTC. Protein: CASSVVSSAETQYF.

Relative to its sample, this clone is medium-sized (0.01 to 0.1%). J is TRBJ1-5 and V is TRBV28; tentatively, D is TRBD1 (5 bases). V dropped 7 bases and J dropped 4 bases, with 14 bases sitting between them. Germline CDR1 and CDR2: MDHEN and SYDVKM. The CDR3 spans 14 residues. CDR3 loop: CASTPDSFNQPQHF. Here the CDR3 DNA reads TGTGCCAGCACCCCAGACAGCTTTAATCAGCCCCAGCATTTT.

V usage is TRBV21-1 and J usage is TRBJ2-1; the table's D gene call, TRBD2, was not cross checked with the DNA. TRBV21-1 is a known pseudogene. The CDR3 is made up of 16 amino acids. CDR3 bases: TGTGCCAGCAGCAGCCTAGGCGGGAGCTCCTACAATGAGCAGTTCTTC. Its protein product is CASSSLGGSSYNEQFF.

The genes are TRBV7-9 and TRBJ1-2; the D is unclear. The CDR3 covers 13 residues. V lost 5 bases, J lost 3 bases, and 10 bases lay in between. The germline V gene encodes CDR1 SEHNR and CDR2 FQNEAQ (reference sequence). The CDR3 here is CASSNSGDYGYTF. The CDR3 DNA sequence: TGTGCCAGCAGCAACTCGGGTGACTATGGCTACACCTTC.

This sequence joins TRBV21-1 and TRBJ1-4. TRBV21-1 is assigned pseudogene status. CDR3 size: 10 residues. The chain's CDR3 is CASRIRVLFF. For the CDR3, the DNA is TGTGCCAGCAGAATCCGGGTACTGTTTTTT.

About this clone: At one end, the junction sequence differs from germline, possibly due to a read error. V usage is TRBV4-1 and J usage is TRBJ2-7; 10 nucleotides align to TRBD2. Germline lookup yields CDR1 MGHRA and CDR2 YSYEKL. This CDR3 comprises 15 residues. In DNA form, the CDR3 reads TGCGCCAGCGGCCAAGATCTAGCGGGAGCCTACGAGCAGTACTTC. It specifies CASGQDLAGAYEQYF.

The chain employs TRBV27 and TRBJ2-1; 9 positions match TRBD2. V trimming: 3 bases; J trimming: 4 bases; junction bases outside the gene matches: 4. CDR3 length: 15 amino acids. Germline loops: CDR1 MNHEY, CDR2 SMNVEV (reference sequence). The DNA for the CDR3 is TGTGCCAGCAGTTTGTCGGCGGGGGGGTACAATGAGCAGTTCTTC. This encodes CASSLSAGGYNEQFF.

CDR3 residues: CAWSVQGANEQFF. CDR3 nucleotide sequence: TGTGCCTGGAGTGTCCAGGGAGCCAATGAGCAGTTCTTC. This chain links TRBV30 with TRBJ2-1; D tentatively reads TRBD1 or TRBD2 (5 bases each). V was shortened by 0 bases and J by 6 bases, with 9 bases between the two germline ends. Germline CDR1 reads GTSNPN; CDR2 reads SVGIG (reference sequence). This CDR3 is built from 13 residues.

The rearrangement joins TRBV19 to TRBJ1-2, with 8 positions matching TRBD1. Germline assignment: CDR1 LNHDA and CDR2 SQIVND (reference sequence). This CDR3 has 14 residues. With V trimmed by 10 bases and J by 7 bases, 14 bases remained unmatched. The CDR3 nucleotides read TGTGCCACTACGGATTATCAGGGGGCGTTTGGCTACACCTTC. Residues: CATTDYQGAFGYTF.

V and J are TRBV7-9 and TRBJ2-7, with no clear D. Germline CDR1 SEHNR, CDR2 FQNEAQ (reference sequence). The CDR3 has 15 residues. The V gene lost 0 bases and the J gene lost 3 bases, with 12 bases spanning the gap. The CDR3 region has the DNA TGTGCCAGCAGCTTAGCCGCTTTCCTAGACTACGAGCAGTACTTC. Amino acid sequence: CASSLAAFLDYEQYF.

CDR3 nucleotides: TGTGCCAGCAGCCCACTGGGCGGGGGGACGAACACCGGGGAGCTGTTTTTT. Translation gives CASSPLGGGTNTGELFF. This chain connects TRBV7-2 to TRBJ2-2, with 8 positions matching TRBD2. Germline trimming cut 5 bases from V and 0 bases from J; bases unmatched to any gene: 8. The V gene's germline CDR1 is SGHTA and CDR2 FQGNSA. The CDR3 has 17 residues.

This chain links TRBV11-3 with TRBJ2-1; the D is unclear. V lost 2 bases to trimming and J lost 10 bases, with 9 bases between them. The CDR3 is 12 amino acids. Germline V gene lookup returns CDR1 SGHNT and CDR2 YENEEA. This CDR3 reads CASSLLVGEQFF. The CDR3 DNA reads as TGTGCCAGCAGCTTACTAGTGGGCGAGCAGTTCTTC.

The rearrangement uses TRBV9 and TRBJ2-1; D perhaps matches TRBD2 (5 bases). This CDR3 region has 15 residues. V shed 0 bases and J shed 3 bases, with 10 bases lying between them. CDR1 is SGDLS, CDR2 YYNGEE, per germline. The CDR3 here is CASSVDGELYNEQFF. The CDR3 DNA reads TGTGCCAGCAGCGTAGACGGGGAGCTCTACAATGAGCAGTTCTTC.

The chain employs TRBV9 and TRBJ1-1; 7 nucleotides align to TRBD1. Germline V gene data show CDR1 as SGDLS and CDR2 as YYNGEE. CDR3 size: 17 residues. J was trimmed by 3 bases and V by 0 bases; bases with no gene match: 11. The CDR3 DNA sequence: TGTGCCAGCAGCGTAGGGAGGGGGCGACGTTTGGACACTGAAGCTTTCTTT. Its translation is CASSVGRGRRLDTEAFF.

The CDR3 loop reads CASSVGQSFNQPQHF. The CDR3 nucleotides are TGTGCCAGCAGCGTAGGGCAGTCTTTCAATCAGCCCCAGCATTTT. The rearrangement joins TRBV9 to TRBJ1-5, with D uncertain. Germline V gene lookup returns CDR1 SGDLS and CDR2 YYNGEE. The CDR3 runs 15 residues. Trimming left V 0 bases short and J 3 bases short, with 10 bases between.

The V and J genes are TRBV29-1 and TRBJ1-4; D possibly corresponds to TRBD1 (6 bases). Per the germline V gene, CDR1 is SQVTM and CDR2 is ANQGSEA. CDR3 size: 16 residues. V lost 4 bases and J 1 base, leaving 16 bases between the germline ends. The CDR3 DNA reads as TGCAGCGTTGTGGCAGGGGTTGATGGAACTAATGAAAAACTGTTTTTT. This codes for CSVVAGVDGTNEKLFF. Full variable domain (rest looked up from reference TRBV29-1 and TRBJ1-4): SAVISQKPSRDICQRGTSLTIQCQVDSQVTMMFWYRQQPGQSLTLIATANQGSEATYESGFVIDKFPISRPNLTFSTLTVSNMSPEDSSIYLCSVVAGVDGTNEKLFFGSGTQLSVL.